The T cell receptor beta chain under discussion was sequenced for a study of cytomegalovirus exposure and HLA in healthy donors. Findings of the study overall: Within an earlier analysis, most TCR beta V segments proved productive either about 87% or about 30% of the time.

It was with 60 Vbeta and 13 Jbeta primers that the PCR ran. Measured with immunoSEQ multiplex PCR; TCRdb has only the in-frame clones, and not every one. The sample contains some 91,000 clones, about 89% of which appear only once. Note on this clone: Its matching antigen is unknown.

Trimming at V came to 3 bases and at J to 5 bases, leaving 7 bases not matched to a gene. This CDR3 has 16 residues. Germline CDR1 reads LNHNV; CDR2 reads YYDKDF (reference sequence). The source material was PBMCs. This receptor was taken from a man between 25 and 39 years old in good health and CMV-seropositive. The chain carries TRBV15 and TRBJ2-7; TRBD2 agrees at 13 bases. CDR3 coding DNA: TGTGCCACCAGCAGCGGAGGGACTAGCGGGATACACGAGCAGTACTTC. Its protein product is CATSSGGTSGIHEQYF.